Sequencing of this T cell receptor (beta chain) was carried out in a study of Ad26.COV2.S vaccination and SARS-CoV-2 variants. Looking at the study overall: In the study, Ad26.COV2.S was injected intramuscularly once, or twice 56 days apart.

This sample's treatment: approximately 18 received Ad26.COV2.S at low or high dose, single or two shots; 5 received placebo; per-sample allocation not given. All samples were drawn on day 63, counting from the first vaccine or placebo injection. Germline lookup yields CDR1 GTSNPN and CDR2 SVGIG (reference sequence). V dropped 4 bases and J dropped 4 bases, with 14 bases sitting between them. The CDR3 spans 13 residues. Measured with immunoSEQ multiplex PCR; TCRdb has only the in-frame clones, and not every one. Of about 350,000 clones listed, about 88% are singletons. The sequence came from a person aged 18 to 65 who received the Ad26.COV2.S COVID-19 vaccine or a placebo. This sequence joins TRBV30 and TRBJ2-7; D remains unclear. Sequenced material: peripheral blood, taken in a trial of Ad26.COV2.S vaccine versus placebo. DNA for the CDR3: TGTGCCTGGACGGTAGGCGCCGGGTACGAGCAGTACTTC. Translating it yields CAWTVGAGYEQYF.